The 13 T cell receptor beta chains below were found in one sample sequenced in a study of blood T cell repertoires in COVID-19. Repertoires were generated with immunoSEQ multiplex PCR, while TCRdb's copy carries only in-frame clones and drops some. The profile shows tens of thousands of clones, 70% to 90% of them singletons. Sequencing used peripheral blood. These receptors were obtained from a woman older than 75 with acute or convalescent COVID-19.

The chain has TRBV7-9 and TRBJ1-1, with TRBD1 matching 9 bases. Trimming removed 5 bases from V and 4 bases from J; junction bases left unmatched: 2. Germline CDR1 reads SEHNR; CDR2 reads FQNEAQ (reference sequence). This CDR3 contains 13 residues. CDR3 region: CASSRDRATEAFF. The CDR3 DNA is TGTGCCAGCAGCAGGGACAGGGCCACTGAAGCTTTCTTT.

This clone was observed a handful of times. The chain is built from TRBV6-5 and TRBJ2-5; 10 nucleotides match TRBD2. Per germline, CDR1 MNHEY and CDR2 SVGAGI. CDR3 length: 14 amino acids. The V and J ends lost 7 bases and 7 bases, in that order; junction bases with no gene match: 9. Here the CDR3 DNA reads TGTGCCAGCATTCCGAGCGGGGGGGCAGGGACCCAGTACTTC. This encodes CASIPSGGAGTQYF.

The V and J genes are TRBV4-1 and TRBJ1-3; possibly TRBD1 for D (5 bases). Trimming took 0 bases from V and 4 from J, leaving 25 bases between them. CDR3 length: 20 amino acids. CDR1 MGHRA and CDR2 YSYEKL come from the germline V gene. CDR3 amino acids: CASSQDPPQGKMLMGNTIYF. CDR3 sequence (DNA): TGCGCCAGCAGCCAAGATCCTCCCCAGGGCAAAATGTTAATGGGAAACACCATATATTTT.

The chain carries TRBV7-2 and TRBJ2-1, with 7 bases that match TRBD2. CDR1 is SGHTA, CDR2 FQGNSA, per germline. Unmatched junction bases numbered 8, after V lost 1 base and J lost 8 bases. The CDR3 is made up of 15 amino acids. This CDR3 is CASSLVGGRFDEQFF. The CDR3 coding sequence is TGTGCCAGCAGCTTAGTTGGCGGGAGATTCGATGAGCAGTTCTTC.

This clone came up once. The gene calls are TRBV5-1 and TRBJ2-3; 7 positions agree with TRBD2. The V and J ends lost 4 bases and 7 bases, in that order; junction bases with no gene match: 9. The germline V gene encodes CDR1 SGHRS and CDR2 YFSETQ. The CDR3 extends over 14 amino acids. The CDR3 DNA is TGCGCCAGCAGCGCTGGGGGGGAGGTCAATACGCAGTATTTT. Amino acid sequence: CASSAGGEVNTQYF.

The rearrangement uses TRBV2 and TRBJ2-1, with 14 bases lining up with TRBD2. V lost 6 bases to trimming and J lost 6 bases; unmatched junction nucleotides: 4. The CDR3 is made up of 15 amino acids. Germline V gives CDR1 SNHLY, CDR2 FYNNEI. The CDR3: CASSGTSGRPNEQFF. CDR3 sequence (DNA): TGTGCCAGCAGCGGGACTAGCGGGAGACCCAATGAGCAGTTCTTC. Looking up the rest from reference TRBV2 and TRBJ2-1 gives the full variable domain: EPEVTQTPSHQVTQMGQEVILRCVPISNHLYFYWYRQILGQKVEFLVSFYNNEISEKSEIFDDQFSVERPDGSNFTLKIRSTKLEDSAMYFCASSGTSGRPNEQFFGPGTRLTVL.

CDR3 bases: TGTGCCAGCAGTCCTGGGGGGTATAGGAATTCACCCCTCCACTTT. Its protein product is CASSPGGYRNSPLHF. The chain uses TRBV27 and TRBJ1-6; possible D gene TRBD1, 5 bases. The germline V gene has CDR1 MNHEY and CDR2 SMNVEV (reference sequence). The CDR3 length is 15 residues. V was cut by 5 bases and J by 7 bases, with 15 bases left in between.

The CDR3 loop is CASSPWTSGNNEQYF. The DNA of the CDR3 is TGTGCCAGCAGCCCGTGGACTAGCGGGAATAACGAGCAGTACTTC. The V gene is TRBV3-1 (or the pseudogene TRBV3-2), the J gene TRBJ2-7; 12 nucleotides agree with TRBD2. Per germline, CDR1 LGHDT and CDR2 YNNKEL (reference sequence). CDR3 length: 15 amino acids. V lost 4 bases, J lost 5 bases, and 6 bases stayed unmatched.

The chain recombines TRBV18 with TRBJ2-6, with TRBD1 matching 7 bases. The CDR3 runs to 17 residues. CDR1 KGHSH and CDR2 LQKENI come from the germline V gene. The V gene end was trimmed by 5 bases and the J gene end by 0 bases; junction bases not matched to a gene: 7. CDR3 protein: CASSYRGVYSGANVLTF. The CDR3 DNA sequence: TGTGCCAGCTCATACAGGGGTGTCTACTCTGGGGCCAACGTCCTGACTTTC.

This clone has just one count. The rearrangement links TRBV7-3 to TRBJ2-7; D remains unclear. The V end was cut by 2 bases, the J end by 2 bases, with 7 bases between. The germline gives CDR1 SGHTA, CDR2 FQGTGA. This CDR3 is 13 amino acids long. CDR3 coding DNA: TGTGCCAGCAGCTTAGGGCTGGCCTACGAGCAGTACTTC. Translated, it gives CASSLGLAYEQYF. Looking up the rest from reference TRBV7-3 and TRBJ2-7 gives the full variable domain: GAGVSQTPSNKVTEKGKYVELRCDPISGHTALYWYRQSLGQGPEFLIYFQGTGAADDSGLPNDRFFAVRPEGSVSTLKIQRTERGDSAVYLCASSLGLAYEQYFGPGTRLTVT.

This clone is a singleton in its sample. The chain carries TRBV5-1 and TRBJ2-3, with a weak D call TRBD2 (5 bases). The germline V gene has CDR1 SGHRS and CDR2 YFSETQ. Trimming cost V 1 base and J 0 bases, with 15 bases left between them. The CDR3 totals 17 residues. CDR3 region: CASSLSGGLTSTDTQYF. For the CDR3, the DNA is TGCGCCAGCAGCTTGTCAGGAGGACTTACTAGCACAGATACGCAGTATTTT.

The V gene is TRBV19, the J gene TRBJ2-6; D remains unclear. CDR3 length: 18 amino acids. Germline CDR1 LNHDA, CDR2 SQIVND (reference sequence). The germline V and J ends were trimmed by 1 base and 0 bases, with 13 bases remaining between them. CDR3 residues: CASSIVVLQLSGANVLTF. The CDR3 region has the DNA TGTGCCAGTAGTATAGTAGTCTTACAGCTCTCTGGGGCCAACGTCCTGACTTTC.

V usage is TRBV19 and J usage is TRBJ2-2; D unclear. V was pared by 3 bases and J by 4 bases, with 9 bases between. CDR1 and CDR2 from the germline V gene are LNHDA and SQIVND (reference sequence). This CDR3 spans 14 amino acids. DNA for the CDR3: TGTGCCAGTAGTATTCACGCAGGCACCGGGGAGCTGTTTTTT. Protein: CASSIHAGTGELFF.